The clone carrying this TCR beta chain was recorded many times. MiXCR, run by TCRdb on the reads, gives a single entry per CDR3 protein. Here the sample spans hundreds of thousands of distinct CDR3 sequences, 15% to 20% being singletons. The data are from a study of T cell repertoires in cytomegalovirus infection. Source material: PBMCs. The sequence came from a human donor in good health (CMV status not recorded). Some clones in this sample may be carry-over from other donors' samples.

In DNA form, the CDR3 reads TGTGCCAGCAGCATACAGGGGGCGGGAGATACGCAGTATTTT. This codes for CASSIQGAGDTQYF. The chain employs TRBV7-9 and TRBJ2-3; the match to TRBD1 covers 9 bases. Germline CDR1 SEHNR, CDR2 FQNEAQ (reference sequence). This CDR3 comprises 14 residues. The V segment lost 5 bases and the J segment 5 bases; nucleotides outside the gene matches: 5.